This T cell receptor (beta chain) was recovered during a study of T cell repertoires in cytomegalovirus infection (dated by TCRdb to the late 2010s). About the full investigation: Recently identified HLA-C-restricted CMV epitopes, whose presentation resists viral immunomodulation, were targeted by peptide stimulations together with well-studied HLA-B-restricted epitopes. Because public TCR beta signatures pointed to carriage of CMV infection together with the matching HLA type, the HLA type of each donor mattered for the analysis.

Notes on this clonotype: The target of this receptor is not known. No base quality values were provided; no much bigger clone lies one nucleotide off.

The instrument given in TCRdb is Illumina HiSeq 1500. Clones were called with MiXCR by TCRdb after fastp trimmed the public reads at Q25, and only in-frame beta chains were retained. Rows merge per CDR3 protein into single entries with the most common DNA and genes. This sample comprises roughly 310,000 distinct CDR3 sequences, about 28% of them detected only once. Jointly, the top ten make up around 19% of the sample. Trimming removed 3 bases from V and 2 bases from J, leaving 17 bases between the germline ends. According to the germline V gene, CDR1 reads SNHLY and CDR2 reads FYNNEI. From cysteine to phenylalanine, the CDR3 is 16 amino acids long. Solely the CDR3 DNA is kept, with 48 bases framed from the first base. Explained via the paper, the treatment or condition label denotes: in vitro stimulation with specific CMV peptide epitopes to enrich CMV-specific T cells. Summary of the overall study and its limitations: In the ex vivo response, HLA-C-restricted CMV-specific TCR beta clonotypes were dominant, and in two of eight donors the single most frequent clonotype came from this HLA-C-restricted group. In both this cohort and an independent cohort of 350 or so donors, the cumulative frequency of public TCR beta family members distinguished carriers of CMV infection plus the relevant HLA type.

This clonotype originated in a human donor in good health (CMV status not recorded). Some clones in this sample may be carry-over from other donors' samples. The sample was cultured PBMCs, taken from culture after CMV antigen stimulation. Recombination joined TRBV2 with TRBJ2-7; the D segment could be TRBD2, given 6 matching bases. The CDR3: CASSDSFGRGPYEQYF. In nucleotide form, the sequence is TGTGCCAGCAGTGACTCCTTCGGGCGGGGACCCTACGAGCAGTACTTC.